This T cell receptor (beta chain) was recorded in a study of identical twins. TCRdb processed the 5' RACE reads anew with MiXCR; each CDR3 protein has one entry. The sample lists about 730,000 distinct CDR3 sequences, around 20% occurring once. Germline-derived CDR1 and CDR2 are SGDLS and YYNGEE. V lost 0 bases and J lost 2, with 11 bases in between. CDR3 length equals 15 residues. Many counts were recorded for this clonotype. The same sample was also studied in work on T cells expressing NK-cell markers.

This receptor was identified in a woman between 18 and 29 years old in good health. The chain uses TRBV9 and TRBJ1-2; no definite D call. The sequenced material came from PBMCs. The CDR3 nucleotides read TGTGCCAGCAGCGTAGGGAAGGATTCCAACTATGGCTACACCTTC. Encoded protein: CASSVGKDSNYGYTF.